The source of this T cell receptor (beta chain) is a study of response to subunit inactivated influenza vaccine. Study-wide points: Few new T cells, the authors suggested, are recruited by each seasonal influenza vaccination.

The CDR3 is 16 amino acids. The ends lost 0 bases at V and 9 bases at J; junction bases unmatched: 9. CDR1 DFQATT and CDR2 SNEGSKA come from the germline V gene (reference sequence). A single record per CDR3 protein comes from TCRdb applying MiXCR to the RT-PCR reads. Of approximately 520,000 distinct CDR3 sequences listed, approximately 16% are singletons. A note on this clonotype: What it binds is not known.

The chain carries TRBV20-1 and TRBJ1-6; 9 nucleotides match TRBD1. The clonotype originates from a man between 50 and 70 years old who received an inactivated influenza vaccine. This sample comprised CD4+ T cells sorted from PBMCs, obtained around 25 months after vaccination. The CDR3 loop reads CSARDRDRVGSSPLHF. DNA for the CDR3: TGCAGTGCTAGAGATCGGGACAGGGTGGGTAGTTCACCCCTCCACTTT.